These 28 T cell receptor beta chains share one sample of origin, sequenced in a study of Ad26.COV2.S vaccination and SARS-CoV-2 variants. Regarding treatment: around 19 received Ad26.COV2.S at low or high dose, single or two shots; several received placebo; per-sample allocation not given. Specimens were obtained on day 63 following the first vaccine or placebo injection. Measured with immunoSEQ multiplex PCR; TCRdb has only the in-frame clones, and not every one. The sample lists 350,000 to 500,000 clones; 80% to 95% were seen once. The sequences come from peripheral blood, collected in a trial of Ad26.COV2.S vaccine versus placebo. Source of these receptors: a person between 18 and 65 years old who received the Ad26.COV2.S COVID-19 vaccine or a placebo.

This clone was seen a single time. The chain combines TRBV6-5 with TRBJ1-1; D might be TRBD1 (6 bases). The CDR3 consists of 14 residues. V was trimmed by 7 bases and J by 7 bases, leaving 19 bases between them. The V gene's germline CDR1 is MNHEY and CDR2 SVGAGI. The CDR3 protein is CASKDPDRTIEAFF. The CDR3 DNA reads TGTGCCAGCAAAGACCCCGACAGGACGATTGAAGCTTTCTTT.

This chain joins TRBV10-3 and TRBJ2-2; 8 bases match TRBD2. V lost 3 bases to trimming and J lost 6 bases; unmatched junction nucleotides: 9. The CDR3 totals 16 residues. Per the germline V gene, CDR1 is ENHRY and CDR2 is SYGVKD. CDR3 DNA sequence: TGTGCCATCAGTGACTCGGGGGGGGCTTCGGCCGGGGAGCTGTTTTTT. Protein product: CAISDSGGASAGELFF.

CDR3 residues: CASSHAPRAGRSYTGELFF. For the CDR3, the DNA is TGTGCCAGCAGCCACGCTCCAAGGGCAGGGCGATCTTACACCGGGGAGCTGTTTTTT. V and J are TRBV4-2 and TRBJ2-2; perhaps TRBD1 as D (5 bases). The CDR3 is 19 amino acids. Germline CDR1 reads LGHNA; CDR2 reads YNFKEQ. The germline V and J ends were trimmed by 3 bases and 3 bases, with 23 bases remaining between them.

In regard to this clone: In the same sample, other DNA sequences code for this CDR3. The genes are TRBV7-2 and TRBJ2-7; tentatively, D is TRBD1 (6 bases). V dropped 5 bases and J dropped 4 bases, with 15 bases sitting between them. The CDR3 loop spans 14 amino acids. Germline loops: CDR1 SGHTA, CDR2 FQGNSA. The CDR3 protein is CASSHRTGTYEQYF. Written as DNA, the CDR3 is TGTGCCAGCAGCCATCGAACAGGGACATACGAGCAGTACTTC. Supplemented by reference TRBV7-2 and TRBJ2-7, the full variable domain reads GAGVSQSPSNKVTEKGKDVELRCDPISGHTALYWYRQSLGQGLEFLIYFQGNSAPDKSGLPSDRFSAERTGGSVSTLTIQRTQQEDSAVYLCASSHRTGTYEQYFGPGTRLTVT.

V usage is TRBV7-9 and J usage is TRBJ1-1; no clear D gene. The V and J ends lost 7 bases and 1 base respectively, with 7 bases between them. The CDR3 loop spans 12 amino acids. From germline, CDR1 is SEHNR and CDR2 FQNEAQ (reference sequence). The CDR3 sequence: CASTRANTEAFF. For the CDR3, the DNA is TGTGCCAGCACTCGGGCGAACACTGAAGCTTTCTTT.

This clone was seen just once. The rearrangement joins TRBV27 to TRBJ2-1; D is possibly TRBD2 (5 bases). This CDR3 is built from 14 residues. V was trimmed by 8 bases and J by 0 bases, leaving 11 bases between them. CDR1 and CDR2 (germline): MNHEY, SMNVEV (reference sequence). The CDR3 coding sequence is TGTGCCAGCGGCCGAGGGCGCTCCTACAATGAGCAGTTCTTC. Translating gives CASGRGRSYNEQFF.

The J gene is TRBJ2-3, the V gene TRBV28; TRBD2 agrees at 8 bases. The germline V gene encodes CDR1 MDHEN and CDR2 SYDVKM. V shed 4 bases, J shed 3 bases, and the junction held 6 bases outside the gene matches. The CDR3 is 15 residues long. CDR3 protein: CASSSPPGGTDTQYF. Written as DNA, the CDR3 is TGTGCCAGCAGTTCGCCCCCGGGAGGGACAGATACGCAGTATTTT. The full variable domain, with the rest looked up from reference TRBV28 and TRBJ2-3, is DVKVTQSSRYLVKRTGEKVFLECVQDMDHENMFWYRQDPGLGLRLIYFSYDVKMKEKGDIPEGYSVSREKKERFSLILESASTNQTSMYLCASSSPPGGTDTQYFGPGTRLTVL.

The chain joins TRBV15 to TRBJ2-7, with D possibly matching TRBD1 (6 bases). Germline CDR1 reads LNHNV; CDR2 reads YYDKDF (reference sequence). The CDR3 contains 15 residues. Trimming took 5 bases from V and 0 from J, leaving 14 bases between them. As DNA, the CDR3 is TGTGCCACCAGCGGAGCACAGGGTGGCTCCTACGAGCAGTACTTC. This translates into CATSGAQGGSYEQYF.

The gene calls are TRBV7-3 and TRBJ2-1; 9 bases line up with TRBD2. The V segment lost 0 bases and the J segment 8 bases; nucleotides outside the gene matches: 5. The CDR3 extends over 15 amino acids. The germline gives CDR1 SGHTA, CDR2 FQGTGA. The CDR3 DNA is TGTGCCAGCAGCTTAACTAGCGGGAGATCCGATGAGCAGTTCTTC. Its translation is CASSLTSGRSDEQFF.

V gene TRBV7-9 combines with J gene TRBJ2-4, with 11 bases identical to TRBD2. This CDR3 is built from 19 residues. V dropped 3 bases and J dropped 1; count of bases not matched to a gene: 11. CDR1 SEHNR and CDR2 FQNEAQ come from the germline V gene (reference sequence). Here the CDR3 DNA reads TGTGCCAGCAGCTTCTCCGGGACTAGCGGTCCCGCTGCCAAAAACATTCAGTACTTC. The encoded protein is CASSFSGTSGPAAKNIQYF.

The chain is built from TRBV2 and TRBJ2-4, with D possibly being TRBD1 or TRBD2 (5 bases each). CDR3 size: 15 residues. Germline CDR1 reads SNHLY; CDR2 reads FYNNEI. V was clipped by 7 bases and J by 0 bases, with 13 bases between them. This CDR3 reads CASIRDALAKNIQYF. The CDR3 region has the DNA TGTGCCAGCATCAGGGACGCGCTAGCCAAAAACATTCAGTACTTC.

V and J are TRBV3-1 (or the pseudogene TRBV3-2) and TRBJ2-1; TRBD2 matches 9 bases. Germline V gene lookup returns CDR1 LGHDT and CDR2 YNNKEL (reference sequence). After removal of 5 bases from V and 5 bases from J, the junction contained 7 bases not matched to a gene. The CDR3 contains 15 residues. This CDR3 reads CASSFSGRDHNEQFF. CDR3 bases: TGTGCCAGCAGCTTTAGCGGGAGAGACCACAATGAGCAGTTCTTC.

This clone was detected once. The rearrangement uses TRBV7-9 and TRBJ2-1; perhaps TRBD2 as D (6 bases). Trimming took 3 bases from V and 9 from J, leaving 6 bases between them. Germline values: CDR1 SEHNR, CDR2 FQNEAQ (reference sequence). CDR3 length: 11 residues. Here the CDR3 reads CASSFGGEQFF. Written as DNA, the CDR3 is TGTGCCAGCAGCTTCGGGGGTGAGCAGTTCTTC.

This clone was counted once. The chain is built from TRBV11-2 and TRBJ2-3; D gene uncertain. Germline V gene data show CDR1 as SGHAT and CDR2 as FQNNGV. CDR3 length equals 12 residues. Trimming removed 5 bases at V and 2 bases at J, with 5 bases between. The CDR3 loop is CASSHYTDTQYF. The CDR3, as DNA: TGTGCCAGCAGCCATTACACAGATACGCAGTATTTT.

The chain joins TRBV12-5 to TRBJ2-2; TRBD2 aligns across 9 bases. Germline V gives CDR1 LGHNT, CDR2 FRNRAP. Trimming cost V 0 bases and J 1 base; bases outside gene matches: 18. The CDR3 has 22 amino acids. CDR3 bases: TGTGCTAGTGGTTTGGTAGCCCTCCAGTCGAGCGGGAGGAGGCTGAACACCGGGGAGCTGTTTTTT. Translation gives CASGLVALQSSGRRLNTGELFF.

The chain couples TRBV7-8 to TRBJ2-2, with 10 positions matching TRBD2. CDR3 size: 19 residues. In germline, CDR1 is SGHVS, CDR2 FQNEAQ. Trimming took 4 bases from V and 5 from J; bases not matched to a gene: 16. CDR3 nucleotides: TGTGCCAGCAGCTCCACCGGCGGGCTAGCGGGAGTAAGGACCGGGGAGCTGTTTTTT. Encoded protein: CASSSTGGLAGVRTGELFF. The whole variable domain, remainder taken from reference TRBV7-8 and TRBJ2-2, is GAGVSQSPRYKVAKRGQDVALRCDPISGHVSLFWYQQALGQGPEFLTYFQNEAQLDKSGLPSDRFFAERPEGSVSTLKIQRTQQEDSAVYLCASSSTGGLAGVRTGELFFGEGSRLTVL.

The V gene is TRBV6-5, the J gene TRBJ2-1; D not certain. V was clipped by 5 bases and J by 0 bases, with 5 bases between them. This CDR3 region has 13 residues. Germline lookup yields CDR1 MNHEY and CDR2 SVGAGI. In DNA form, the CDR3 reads TGTGCCAGCAGTAGAGTCTCCTACAATGAGCAGTTCTTC. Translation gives CASSRVSYNEQFF.

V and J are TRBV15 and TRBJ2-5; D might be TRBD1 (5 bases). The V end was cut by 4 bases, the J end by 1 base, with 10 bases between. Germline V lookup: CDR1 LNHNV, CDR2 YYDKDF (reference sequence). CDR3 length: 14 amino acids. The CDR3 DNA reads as TGTGCCACCAGCATGCCTGACAGCCAAGAGACCCAGTACTTC. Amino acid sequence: CATSMPDSQETQYF.

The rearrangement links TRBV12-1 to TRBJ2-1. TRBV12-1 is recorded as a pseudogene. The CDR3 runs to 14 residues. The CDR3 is CASSFAGSYNEQFF. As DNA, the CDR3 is TGTGCCAGCAGCTTTGCGGGAAGCTACAATGAGCAGTTCTTC.

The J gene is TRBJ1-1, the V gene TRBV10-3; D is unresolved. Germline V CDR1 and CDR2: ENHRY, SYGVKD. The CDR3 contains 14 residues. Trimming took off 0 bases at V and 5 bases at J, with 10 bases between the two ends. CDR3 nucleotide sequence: TGTGCCATCAGTGAGTCGCAGGTCTGGACTGAAGCTTTCTTT. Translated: CAISESQVWTEAFF.

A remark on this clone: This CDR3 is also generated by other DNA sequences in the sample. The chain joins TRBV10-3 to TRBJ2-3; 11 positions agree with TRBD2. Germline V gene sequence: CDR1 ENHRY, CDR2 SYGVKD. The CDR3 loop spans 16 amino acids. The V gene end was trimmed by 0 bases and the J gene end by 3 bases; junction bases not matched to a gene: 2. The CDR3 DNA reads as TGTGCCATCAGTGAGTCCGGGACTAGCGGAACAGATACGCAGTATTTT. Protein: CAISESGTSGTDTQYF.

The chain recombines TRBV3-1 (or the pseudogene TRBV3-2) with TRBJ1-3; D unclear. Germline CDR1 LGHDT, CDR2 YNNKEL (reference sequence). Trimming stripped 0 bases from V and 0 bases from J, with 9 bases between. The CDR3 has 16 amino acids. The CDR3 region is CASSQDWGVSGNTIYF. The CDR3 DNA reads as TGTGCCAGCAGCCAAGACTGGGGAGTCTCTGGAAACACCATATATTTT.

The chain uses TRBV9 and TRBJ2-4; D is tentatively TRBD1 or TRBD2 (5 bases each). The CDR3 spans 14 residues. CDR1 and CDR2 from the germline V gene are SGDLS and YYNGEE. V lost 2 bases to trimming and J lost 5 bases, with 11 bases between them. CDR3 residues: CASSVEGKENIQYF. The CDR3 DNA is TGTGCCAGCAGCGTTGAGGGGAAGGAAAACATTCAGTACTTC.

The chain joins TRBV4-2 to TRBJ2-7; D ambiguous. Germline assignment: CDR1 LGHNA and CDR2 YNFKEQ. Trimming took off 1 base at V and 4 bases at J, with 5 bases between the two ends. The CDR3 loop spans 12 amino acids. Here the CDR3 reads CASSQGNYEQYF. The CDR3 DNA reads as TGTGCCAGCAGCCAAGGGAATTACGAGCAGTACTTC.

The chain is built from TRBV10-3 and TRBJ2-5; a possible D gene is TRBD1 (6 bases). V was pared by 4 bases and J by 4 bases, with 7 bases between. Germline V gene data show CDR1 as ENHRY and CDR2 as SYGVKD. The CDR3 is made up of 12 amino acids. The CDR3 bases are TGTGCCATCAGTGCAGGGGCAGAGACCCAGTACTTC. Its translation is CAISAGAETQYF.

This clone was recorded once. The CDR3 DNA reads as TGTGCCAGTAGTATGTCGTGGGGCTACAATGAGCAGTTCTTC. Its protein is CASSMSWGYNEQFF. This chain uses TRBV19 with TRBJ2-1; D is unclear. CDR3 length: 14 amino acids. V dropped 3 bases and J dropped 3 bases, with 9 bases sitting between them. Germline V gene data show CDR1 as LNHDA and CDR2 as SQIVND (reference sequence). Variable domain in full (rest from reference TRBV19 and TRBJ2-1): DGGITQSPKYLFRKEGQNVTLSCEQNLNHDAMYWYRQDPGQGLRLIYYSQIVNDFQKGDIAEGYSVSREKKESFPLTVTSAQKNPTAFYLCASSMSWGYNEQFFGPGTRLTVL.

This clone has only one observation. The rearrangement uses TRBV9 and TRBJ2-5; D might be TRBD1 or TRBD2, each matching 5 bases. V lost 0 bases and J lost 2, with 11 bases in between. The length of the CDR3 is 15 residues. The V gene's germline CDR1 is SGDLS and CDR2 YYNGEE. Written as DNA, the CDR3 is TGTGCCAGCAGCGTAGAGGGGAGTCCGCAAGAGACCCAGTACTTC. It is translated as CASSVEGSPQETQYF.

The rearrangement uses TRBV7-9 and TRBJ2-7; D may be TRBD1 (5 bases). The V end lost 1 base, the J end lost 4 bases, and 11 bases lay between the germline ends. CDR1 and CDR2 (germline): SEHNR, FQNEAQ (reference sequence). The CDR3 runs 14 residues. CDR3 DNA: TGTGCCAGCAGCTTAGGGACATTAAATTACGAGCAGTACTTC. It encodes CASSLGTLNYEQYF.